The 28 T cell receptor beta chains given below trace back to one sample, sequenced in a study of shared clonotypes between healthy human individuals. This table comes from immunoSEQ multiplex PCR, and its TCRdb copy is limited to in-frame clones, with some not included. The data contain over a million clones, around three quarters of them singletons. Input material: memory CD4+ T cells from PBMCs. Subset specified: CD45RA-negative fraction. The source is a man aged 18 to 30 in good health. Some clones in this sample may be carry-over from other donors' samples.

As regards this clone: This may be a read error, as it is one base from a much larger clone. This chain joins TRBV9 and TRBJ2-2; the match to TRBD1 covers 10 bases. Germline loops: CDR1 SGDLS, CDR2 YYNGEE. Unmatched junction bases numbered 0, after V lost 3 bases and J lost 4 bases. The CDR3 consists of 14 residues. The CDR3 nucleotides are TGTGCCAGCAGCGGGACAGGGGGCACCGGGGAGCTGTTTTTT. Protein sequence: CASSGTGGTGELFF.

The CDR3 coding sequence is TGTGCCAGCAGCTTCCGGGGGAACACTGAAGCTTTCTTT. This encodes CASSFRGNTEAFF. This rearrangement joins TRBV11-2 to TRBJ1-1; D not resolved. Germline V lookup: CDR1 SGHAT, CDR2 FQNNGV. CDR3 size: 13 residues. V lost 3 bases to trimming and J lost 1 base, with 6 bases between them.

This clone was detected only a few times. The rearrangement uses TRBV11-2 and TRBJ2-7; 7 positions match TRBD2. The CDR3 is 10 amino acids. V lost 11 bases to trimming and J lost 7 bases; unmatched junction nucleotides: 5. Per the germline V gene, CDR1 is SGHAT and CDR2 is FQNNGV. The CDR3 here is CAVGTTEQYF. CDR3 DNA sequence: TGTGCCGTCGGGACTACTGAGCAGTACTTC. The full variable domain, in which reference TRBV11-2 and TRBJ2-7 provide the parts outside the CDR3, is EAGVAQSPRYKIIEKRQSVAFWCNPISGHATLYWYQQILGQGPKLLIQFQNNGVVDDSQLPKDRFSAERLKGVDSTLKIQPAKLEDSAVYLCAVGTTEQYFGPGTRLTVT.

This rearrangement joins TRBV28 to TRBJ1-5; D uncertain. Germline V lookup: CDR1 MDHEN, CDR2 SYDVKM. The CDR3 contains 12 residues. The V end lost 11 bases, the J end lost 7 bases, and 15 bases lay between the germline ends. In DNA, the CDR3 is TGTGCCGCCCAGGCAGGTGGACAGCCCCAGCATTTT. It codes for CAAQAGGQPQHF.

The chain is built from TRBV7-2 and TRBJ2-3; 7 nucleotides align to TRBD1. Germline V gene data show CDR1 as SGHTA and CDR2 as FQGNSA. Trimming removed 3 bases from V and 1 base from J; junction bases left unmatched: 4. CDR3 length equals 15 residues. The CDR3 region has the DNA TGTGCCAGCAGCTTTTGGACAGGACGCACAGATACGCAGTATTTT. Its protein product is CASSFWTGRTDTQYF.

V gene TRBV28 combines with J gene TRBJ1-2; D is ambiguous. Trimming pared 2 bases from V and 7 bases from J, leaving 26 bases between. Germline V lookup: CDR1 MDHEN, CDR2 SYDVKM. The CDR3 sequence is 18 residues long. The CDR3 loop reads CASSLIALRLVGTSGYTF. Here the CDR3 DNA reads TGTGCCAGCAGTTTAATAGCCCTACGGTTGGTGGGTACTAGTGGCTACACCTTC.

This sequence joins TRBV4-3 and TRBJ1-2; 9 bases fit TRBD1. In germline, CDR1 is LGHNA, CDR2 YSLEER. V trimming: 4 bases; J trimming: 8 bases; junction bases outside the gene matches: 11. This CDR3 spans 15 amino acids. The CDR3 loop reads CASSRGTGQATGYTF. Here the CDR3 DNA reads TGCGCCAGCAGCCGAGGGACAGGGCAAGCGACCGGCTACACCTTC.

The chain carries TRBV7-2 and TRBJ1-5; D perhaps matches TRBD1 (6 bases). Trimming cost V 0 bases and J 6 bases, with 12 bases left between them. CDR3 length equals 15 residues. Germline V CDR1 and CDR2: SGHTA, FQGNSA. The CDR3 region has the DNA TGTGCCAGCAGCTTAGCGGTCAGGGGTTCTCAGCCCCAGCATTTT. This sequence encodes CASSLAVRGSQPQHF. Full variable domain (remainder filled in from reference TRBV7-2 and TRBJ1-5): GAGVSQSPSNKVTEKGKDVELRCDPISGHTALYWYRQSLGQGLEFLIYFQGNSAPDKSGLPSDRFSAERTGGSVSTLTIQRTQQEDSAVYLCASSLAVRGSQPQHFGDGTRLSIL.

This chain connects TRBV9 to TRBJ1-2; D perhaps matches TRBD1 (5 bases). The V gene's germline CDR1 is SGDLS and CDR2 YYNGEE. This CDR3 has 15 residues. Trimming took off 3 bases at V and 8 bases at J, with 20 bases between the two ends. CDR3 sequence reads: CASSAIPGTALGYTF. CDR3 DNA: TGTGCCAGCAGCGCAATACCAGGGACGGCGCTAGGCTACACCTTC.

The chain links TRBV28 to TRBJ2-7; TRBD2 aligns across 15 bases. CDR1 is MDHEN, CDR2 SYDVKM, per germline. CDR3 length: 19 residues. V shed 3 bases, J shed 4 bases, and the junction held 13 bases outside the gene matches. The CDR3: CASSFLPGLAGGPGYEQYF. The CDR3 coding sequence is TGTGCCAGCAGTTTTCTTCCGGGACTAGCGGGAGGCCCAGGTTACGAGCAGTACTTC.

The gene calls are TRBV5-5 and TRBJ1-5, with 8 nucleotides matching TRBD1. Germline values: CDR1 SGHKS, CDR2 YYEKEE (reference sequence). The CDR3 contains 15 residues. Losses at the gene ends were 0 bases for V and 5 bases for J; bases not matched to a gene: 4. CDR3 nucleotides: TGTGCCAGCAGCTTGGACAGGGGGAGATATCAGCCCCAGCATTTT. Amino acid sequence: CASSLDRGRYQPQHF. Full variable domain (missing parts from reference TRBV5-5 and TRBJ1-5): DAGVTQSPTHLIKTRGQQVTLRCSPISGHKSVSWYQQVLGQGPQFIFQYYEKEERGRGNFPDRFSARQFPNYSSELNVNALLLGDSALYLCASSLDRGRYQPQHFGDGTRLSIL.

The CDR3 loop is CASSTGGSYEQYF. The CDR3 DNA follows: TGTGCCAGCAGCACGGGAGGCTCCTACGAGCAGTACTTC. V usage is TRBV6-6 and J usage is TRBJ2-7; 7 bases are shared with TRBD2. Germline V lookup: CDR1 MNHNY, CDR2 SVGAGI (reference sequence). There are 13 residues in the CDR3. Trimming removed 6 bases from V and 0 bases from J; junction bases left unmatched: 2.

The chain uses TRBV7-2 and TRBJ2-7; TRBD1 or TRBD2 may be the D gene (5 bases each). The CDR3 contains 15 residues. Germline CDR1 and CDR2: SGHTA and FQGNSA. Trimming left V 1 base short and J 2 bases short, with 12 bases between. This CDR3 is CASSLDVTGPYEQYF. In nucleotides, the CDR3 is TGTGCCAGCAGCTTAGATGTCACGGGGCCCTACGAGCAGTACTTC.

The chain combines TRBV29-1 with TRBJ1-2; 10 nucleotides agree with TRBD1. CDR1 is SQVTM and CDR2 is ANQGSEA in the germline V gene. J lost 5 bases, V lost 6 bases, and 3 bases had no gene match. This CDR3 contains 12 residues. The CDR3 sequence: CSVGTGVYGYTF. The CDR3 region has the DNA TGCAGCGTGGGGACAGGGGTGTATGGCTACACCTTC. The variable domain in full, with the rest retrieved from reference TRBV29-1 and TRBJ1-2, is SAVISQKPSRDICQRGTSLTIQCQVDSQVTMMFWYRQQPGQSLTLIATANQGSEATYESGFVIDKFPISRPNLTFSTLTVSNMSPEDSSIYLCSVGTGVYGYTFGSGTRLTVV.

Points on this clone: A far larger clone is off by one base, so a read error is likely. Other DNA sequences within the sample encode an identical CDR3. Here the CDR3 DNA reads TGTGCCAGCAGCCCCAGGGGAGCCGACTCATACGAACAGTACTTC. It specifies CASSPRGADSYEQYF. The chain is built from TRBV11-3 and TRBJ2-7; maybe TRBD1 (6 bases). CDR1 is SGHNT, CDR2 YENEEA, per germline. This CDR3 has 15 residues. Together with reference TRBV11-3 and TRBJ2-7, the CDR3 gives the full variable domain: EAGVVQSPRYKIIEKKQPVAFWCNPISGHNTLYWYLQNLGQGPELLIRYENEEAVDDSQLPKDRFSAERLKGVDSTLKIQPAELGDSAVYLCASSPRGADSYEQYFGPGTRLTVT.

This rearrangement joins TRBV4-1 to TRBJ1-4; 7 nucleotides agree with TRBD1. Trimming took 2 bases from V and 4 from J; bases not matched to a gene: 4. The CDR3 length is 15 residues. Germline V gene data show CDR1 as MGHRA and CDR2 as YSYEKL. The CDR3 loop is CASSQPTGSNEKLFF. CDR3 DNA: TGCGCCAGCAGCCAACCGACAGGGAGTAATGAAAAACTGTTTTTT.

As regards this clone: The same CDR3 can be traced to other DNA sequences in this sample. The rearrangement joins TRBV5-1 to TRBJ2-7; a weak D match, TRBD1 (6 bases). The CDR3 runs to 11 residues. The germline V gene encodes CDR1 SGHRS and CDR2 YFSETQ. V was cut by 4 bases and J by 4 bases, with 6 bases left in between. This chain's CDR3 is CASSGTYEQYF. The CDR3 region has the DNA TGCGCCAGCAGCGGGACATACGAGCAGTACTTC. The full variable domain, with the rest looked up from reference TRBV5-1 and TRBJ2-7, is KAGVTQTPRYLIKTRGQQVTLSCSPISGHRSVSWYQQTPGQGLQFLFEYFSETQRNKGNFPGRFSGRQFSNSRSEMNVSTLELGDSALYLCASSGTYEQYFGPGTRLTVT.

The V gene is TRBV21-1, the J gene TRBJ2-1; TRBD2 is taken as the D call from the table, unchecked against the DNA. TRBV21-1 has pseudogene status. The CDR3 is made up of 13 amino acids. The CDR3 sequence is CASSNLRLAEQFF. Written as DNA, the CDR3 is TGTGCCAGCAGCAATCTTCGACTAGCGGAGCAGTTCTTC.

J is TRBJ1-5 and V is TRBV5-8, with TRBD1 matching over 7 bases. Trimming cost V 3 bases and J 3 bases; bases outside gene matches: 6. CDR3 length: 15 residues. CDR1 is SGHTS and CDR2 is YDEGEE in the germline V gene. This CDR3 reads CASSSGQLVNQPQHF. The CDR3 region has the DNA TGTGCCAGCAGCTCGGGACAGCTAGTCAATCAGCCCCAGCATTTT.

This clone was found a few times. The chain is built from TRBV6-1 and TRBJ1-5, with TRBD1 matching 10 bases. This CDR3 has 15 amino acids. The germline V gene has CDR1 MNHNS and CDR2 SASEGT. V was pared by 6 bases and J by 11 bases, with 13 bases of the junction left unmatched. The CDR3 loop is CASRGEGTGVRTQHF. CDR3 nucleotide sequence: TGTGCCAGCAGGGGCGAAGGGACAGGGGTGAGGACCCAGCATTTT.

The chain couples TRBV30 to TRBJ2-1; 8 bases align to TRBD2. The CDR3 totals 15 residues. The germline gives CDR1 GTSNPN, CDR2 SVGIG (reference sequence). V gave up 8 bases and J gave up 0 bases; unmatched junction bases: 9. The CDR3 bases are TGTGCCGGTCTGACTAGCGCGAGCTCCTACAATGAGCAGTTCTTC. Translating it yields CAGLTSASSYNEQFF.

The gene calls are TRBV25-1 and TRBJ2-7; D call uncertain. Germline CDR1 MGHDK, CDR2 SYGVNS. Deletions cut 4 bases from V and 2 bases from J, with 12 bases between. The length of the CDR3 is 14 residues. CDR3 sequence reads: CASSGVGRPYEQYF. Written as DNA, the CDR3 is TGTGCCAGCAGTGGGGTAGGGCGCCCCTACGAGCAGTACTTC.

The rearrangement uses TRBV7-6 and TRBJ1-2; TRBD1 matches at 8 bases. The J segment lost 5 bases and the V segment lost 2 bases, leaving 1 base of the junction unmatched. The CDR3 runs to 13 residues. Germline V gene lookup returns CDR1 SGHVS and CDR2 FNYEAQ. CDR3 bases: TGTGCCAGCAGCTTAACAGGGGGTTATGGCTACACCTTC. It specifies CASSLTGGYGYTF. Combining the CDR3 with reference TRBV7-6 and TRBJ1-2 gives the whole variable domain GAGVSQSPRYKVTKRGQDVALRCDPISGHVSLYWYRQALGQGPEFLTYFNYEAQQDKSGLPNDRFSAERPEGSISTLTIQRTEQRDSAMYRCASSLTGGYGYTFGSGTRLTVV.

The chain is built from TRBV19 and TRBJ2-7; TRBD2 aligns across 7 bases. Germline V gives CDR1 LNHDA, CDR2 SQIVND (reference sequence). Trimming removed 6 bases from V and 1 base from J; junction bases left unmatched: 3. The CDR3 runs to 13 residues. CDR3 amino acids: CASRTSRSYEQYF. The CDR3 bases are TGTGCCAGTAGGACTAGCCGGTCCTACGAGCAGTACTTC.

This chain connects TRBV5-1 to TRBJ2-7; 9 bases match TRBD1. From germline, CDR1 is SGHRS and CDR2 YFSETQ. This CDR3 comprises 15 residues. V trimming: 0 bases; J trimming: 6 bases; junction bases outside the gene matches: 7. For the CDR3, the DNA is TGCGCCAGCAGCTTGGGGGACAGGGTGTTCGGCGAGCAGTACTTC. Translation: CASSLGDRVFGEQYF.

In nucleotides, the CDR3 is TGTGCCAGCAGCCAAACCCCCGGGACAGGGGGCTACGAGCAGTACTTC. It specifies CASSQTPGTGGYEQYF. The chain links TRBV7-2 to TRBJ2-7; 11 nucleotides line up with TRBD1. Per germline, CDR1 SGHTA and CDR2 FQGNSA. Losses at the gene ends were 5 bases for V and 3 bases for J; bases not matched to a gene: 9. This CDR3 is built from 16 residues. The full variable domain, completed using reference TRBV7-2 and TRBJ2-7, is GAGVSQSPSNKVTEKGKDVELRCDPISGHTALYWYRQSLGQGLEFLIYFQGNSAPDKSGLPSDRFSAERTGGSVSTLTIQRTQQEDSAVYLCASSQTPGTGGYEQYFGPGTRLTVT.

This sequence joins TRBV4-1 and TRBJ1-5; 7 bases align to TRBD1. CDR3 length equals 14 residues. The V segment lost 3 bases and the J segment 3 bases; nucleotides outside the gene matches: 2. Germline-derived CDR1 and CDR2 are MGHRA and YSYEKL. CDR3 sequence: CASSQDRNNQPQHF. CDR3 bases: TGCGCCAGCAGCCAGGACAGGAACAATCAGCCCCAGCATTTT.

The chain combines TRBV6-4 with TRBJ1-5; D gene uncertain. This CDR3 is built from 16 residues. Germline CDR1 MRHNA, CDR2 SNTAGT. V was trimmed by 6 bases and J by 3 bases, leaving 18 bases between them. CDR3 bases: TGTGCCAGCAGGGAATTGGGGATCCCCCTCAATCAGCCCCAGCATTTT. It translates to CASRELGIPLNQPQHF.